The sequence of this T cell receptor beta chain was determined in a study of T cell responses to AZD1222 COVID-19 vaccine. Germline V gene sequence: CDR1 KGHSH, CDR2 LQKENI. The CDR3 spans 16 residues. V was pared by 8 bases and J by 8 bases, with 25 bases between. Profiling relied on immunoSEQ multiplex PCR, and the TCRdb table lists in-frame clones only, not all of them. Among some 150,000 clones listed, less than 95% were seen once. The sequencing used peripheral blood, collected on day 0 of AZD1222 vaccination. The chain links TRBV18 to TRBJ2-1, with D possibly matching TRBD2 (5 bases). This sequence was found in an adult in good health. The CDR3 DNA sequence: TGTGCCAGCAGGGTGGGAGCGGCCTCTTTTGGGGATGAGCAGTTCTTC. This encodes CASRVGAASFGDEQFF.